These 32 T cell receptor beta chains share one sample of origin, sequenced in a study of T cell responses to AZD1222 COVID-19 vaccine. The protocol was immunoSEQ multiplex PCR, while the TCRdb copy is restricted to in-frame clones and leaves out a portion. Counted here are about 110,000 clones, approximately 89% occurring once; the ten biggest clones make up about 4.5%. The sequencing here drew on peripheral blood, taken 28 days after the second AZD1222 dose. The receptors come from an adult who received the AZD1222 COVID-19 vaccine.

A single count supports this clone. This rearrangement joins TRBV5-1 to TRBJ1-6; 7 nucleotides line up with TRBD1. This CDR3 is 18 amino acids long. V shed 2 bases and J 0 bases; nucleotides not matched to a gene: 8. Germline lookup yields CDR1 SGHRS and CDR2 YFSETQ. CDR3 sequence (DNA): TGCGCCAGCAGCTTACACGACAGGGCGGCCTCCTATAATTCACCCCTCCACTTT. Encoded protein: CASSLHDRAASYNSPLHF. Together with reference TRBV5-1 and TRBJ1-6, the CDR3 gives the full variable domain: KAGVTQTPRYLIKTRGQQVTLSCSPISGHRSVSWYQQTPGQGLQFLFEYFSETQRNKGNFPGRFSGRQFSNSRSEMNVSTLELGDSALYLCASSLHDRAASYNSPLHFGNGTRLTVT.

V usage is TRBV19 and J usage is TRBJ1-1; TRBD1 matches at 10 bases. J was trimmed by 1 base and V by 7 bases; bases with no gene match: 6. This CDR3 contains 15 residues. Germline V gives CDR1 LNHDA, CDR2 SQIVND (reference sequence). CDR3 sequence reads: CASKTGGAGNTEAFF. CDR3 bases: TGTGCCAGTAAGACAGGGGGCGCCGGGAACACTGAAGCTTTCTTT.

This sequence joins TRBV4-1 and TRBJ2-7; 9 nucleotides agree with TRBD1. Germline assignment: CDR1 MGHRA and CDR2 YSYEKL. The CDR3 loop spans 14 amino acids. Trimming took 5 bases from V and 6 from J; bases not matched to a gene: 8. CDR3 sequence reads: CASSSGQGSGEQYF. The CDR3 region has the DNA TGCGCCAGCAGCTCCGGACAGGGGAGTGGCGAGCAGTACTTC.

The V and J genes are TRBV2 and TRBJ1-1, with TRBD1 as a possible D gene (6 bases). The CDR3 consists of 13 residues. The ends were cut back, 5 bases at V and 6 bases at J, with 13 bases in the middle. Germline loops: CDR1 SNHLY, CDR2 FYNNEI. The CDR3: CASSRGQSSEAFF. The CDR3 region has the DNA TGTGCCAGCAGTCGGGGGCAGAGTTCTGAAGCTTTCTTT.

For this clone: One junction end does not reproduce the germline sequence, and a read error may be involved. The genes are TRBV18 and TRBJ1-3, with unresolved D. CDR3 length: 15 amino acids. From germline, CDR1 is KGHSH and CDR2 LQKENI. CDR3 coding DNA: TGTGTCAGCTCACAAGGTGGAGACTCTGGAAACACCATATATTTT. As protein: CVSSQGGDSGNTIYF.

V gene TRBV6-1 combines with J gene TRBJ1-2; 8 positions match TRBD1. Germline V gene data show CDR1 as MNHNS and CDR2 as SASEGT. This CDR3 spans 14 amino acids. Trimming removed 3 bases from V and 7 bases from J; junction bases left unmatched: 7. CDR3 bases: TGTGCCAGCAGTGACAGATGGACAGGGAGTGGCTACACCTTC. This gives the protein CASSDRWTGSGYTF.

This clone has just a few counts. The V call is TRBV27, the J call TRBJ1-2; D is unclear. In germline, CDR1 is MNHEY, CDR2 SMNVEV (reference sequence). This CDR3 spans 16 amino acids. Trimming removed 5 bases at V and 3 bases at J, with 19 bases between. The CDR3 nucleotides are TGTGCCAGCAGTCCCCTCCCGGGATTCCAGGACTATGGCTACACCTTC. As protein: CASSPLPGFQDYGYTF.

This clone has a single count. The rearrangement links TRBV3-1 (or the pseudogene TRBV3-2) to TRBJ2-1, with D perhaps matching TRBD2 (5 bases). Germline V gene sequence: CDR1 LGHDT, CDR2 YNNKEL (reference sequence). This CDR3 has 16 residues. With 1 base removed from V and 10 bases from J, the gap between germline ends came to 20 bases. CDR3 residues: CASSQGNSGGGGEQFF. In nucleotides, the CDR3 is TGTGCCAGCAGCCAAGGGAATTCGGGCGGCGGAGGCGAGCAGTTCTTC.

This clone has more than one count but fewer than ten. The rearrangement joins TRBV9 to TRBJ2-7; weak D call: TRBD2 (5 bases). This CDR3 is 14 amino acids long. Per the germline V gene, CDR1 is SGDLS and CDR2 is YYNGEE. V shed 0 bases and J shed 3 bases, with 10 bases lying between them. The CDR3 reads CASSVATADYEQYF. The DNA of the CDR3 is TGTGCCAGCAGCGTAGCTACAGCGGACTACGAGCAGTACTTC.

The chain employs TRBV20-1 and TRBJ2-3; D may be TRBD1 (6 bases). This CDR3 region has 13 residues. The V end was cut by 6 bases, the J end by 2 bases, with 12 bases between. Germline CDR1 is DFQATT and CDR2 is SNEGSKA (reference sequence). CDR3 coding DNA: TGCAGTGCAAGTGACAGGTTCACAGATACGCAGTATTTT. It is translated as CSASDRFTDTQYF.

This chain joins TRBV11-2 and TRBJ1-2; D ambiguous. This CDR3 has 16 amino acids. Per the germline V gene, CDR1 is SGHAT and CDR2 is FQNNGV. The germline V and J ends were trimmed by 0 bases and 8 bases, with 19 bases remaining between them. The chain's CDR3 is CASSLDLGRSLGGYTF. The CDR3 DNA is TGTGCCAGCAGCTTAGATCTGGGCAGATCCCTCGGGGGCTACACCTTC.

This chain joins TRBV19 and TRBJ1-3; the match to TRBD1 covers 9 bases. Trimming cost V 7 bases and J 4 bases; bases outside gene matches: 8. The CDR3 covers 15 residues. CDR1 LNHDA and CDR2 SQIVND come from the germline V gene (reference sequence). Here the CDR3 reads CASTGTGFKGNTIYF. CDR3 DNA sequence: TGTGCCAGTACCGGGACAGGGTTCAAAGGAAACACCATATATTTT.

The chain has TRBV28 and TRBJ1-1, with D possibly being TRBD1 (6 bases). V lost 7 bases to trimming and J lost 0 bases, with 12 bases between them. The germline CDR1 and CDR2 sequences are MDHEN and SYDVKM. The CDR3 loop spans 14 amino acids. CDR3 residues: CASTPGALNTEAFF. As DNA, the CDR3 is TGTGCCAGCACCCCAGGGGCCTTGAACACTGAAGCTTTCTTT.

The chain has TRBV30 and TRBJ1-2; D may be TRBD1 (5 bases). Trimming cost V 2 bases and J 3 bases, with 10 bases left between them. Germline V gene data show CDR1 as GTSNPN and CDR2 as SVGIG (reference sequence). CDR3 length: 13 residues. CDR3 sequence: CAWSPGNHYGYTF. DNA for the CDR3: TGTGCCTGGAGTCCAGGGAATCACTATGGCTACACCTTC.

This sequence joins TRBV5-1 and TRBJ2-1, with 7 bases aligning to TRBD1. The germline V gene has CDR1 SGHRS and CDR2 YFSETQ. With 5 bases clipped from V and 0 bases from J, the junction kept 5 bases outside the gene matches. The CDR3 has 15 amino acids. The CDR3 DNA reads as TGCGCCAGCAGAAGACAGGGAAGCTCCTACAATGAGCAGTTCTTC. Protein product: CASRRQGSSYNEQFF.

The genes are TRBV4-3 and TRBJ1-2, with 7 bases lining up with TRBD1. The CDR3 is 15 amino acids. CDR1 is LGHNA, CDR2 YSLEER, per germline. V trimming: 4 bases; J trimming: 6 bases; junction bases outside the gene matches: 11. This CDR3 is CASSPHRGKTDGYTF. The CDR3 region has the DNA TGCGCCAGCAGCCCCCACAGGGGAAAAACGGATGGCTACACCTTC.

The chain is built from TRBV30 and TRBJ1-2; the D gene is possibly TRBD1 (6 bases). Germline-derived CDR1 and CDR2 are GTSNPN and SVGIG (reference sequence). Trimming left V 0 bases short and J 4 bases short, with 12 bases between. The CDR3 has 14 amino acids. CDR3 bases: TGTGCCTGGAGTGTACAGGGTCTCAGCTATGGCTACACCTTC. It is translated as CAWSVQGLSYGYTF.

This rearrangement joins TRBV7-9 to TRBJ2-7; D unclear. Germline V gene sequence: CDR1 SEHNR, CDR2 FQNEAQ (reference sequence). With 1 base removed from V and 7 bases from J, the gap between germline ends came to 8 bases. The length of the CDR3 is 12 residues. The CDR3 protein is CASSLESEEQYF. Here the CDR3 DNA reads TGTGCCAGCAGCTTAGAATCGGAGGAGCAGTACTTC.

The V gene is TRBV11-2, the J gene TRBJ1-2; D not certain. CDR1 SGHAT and CDR2 FQNNGV come from the germline V gene. Deletions cut 3 bases from V and 11 bases from J, with 16 bases between. The CDR3 extends over 13 amino acids. CDR3 sequence: CASSFQRGTGYTF. CDR3 nucleotide sequence: TGTGCCAGCAGCTTCCAACGGGGTACTGGGTACACCTTC. The whole variable domain, filled in from reference TRBV11-2 and TRBJ1-2, reads EAGVAQSPRYKIIEKRQSVAFWCNPISGHATLYWYQQILGQGPKLLIQFQNNGVVDDSQLPKDRFSAERLKGVDSTLKIQPAKLEDSAVYLCASSFQRGTGYTFGSGTRLTVV.

The genes are TRBV5-4 and TRBJ1-3; no reliable D call. The CDR3 extends over 14 amino acids. Germline CDR1 reads SGHNT; CDR2 reads YYREEE (reference sequence). Trimming cost V 0 bases and J 0 bases, with 4 bases left between them. This chain's CDR3 is CASSLDSSGNTIYF. In DNA form, the CDR3 reads TGTGCCAGCAGCTTGGATTCCTCTGGAAACACCATATATTTT.

V and J are TRBV21-1 and TRBJ1-1. TRBV21-1 is designated a pseudogene. The CDR3 is 13 amino acids. DNA of the CDR3: TGTGCCAGCACGCCGACGGAGAACACTGAAGCTTTCTTT. Translating gives CASTPTENTEAFF.

This chain uses TRBV27 with TRBJ2-3, with a tentative D call TRBD1 (6 bases). V lost 3 bases and J 4 bases, leaving 8 bases between the germline ends. The germline V gene encodes CDR1 MNHEY and CDR2 SMNVEV (reference sequence). The CDR3 contains 13 residues. The CDR3 loop reads CASSLTGSDTQYF. The CDR3 bases are TGTGCCAGCAGTTTGACAGGCTCAGATACGCAGTATTTT.

V and J are TRBV10-3 and TRBJ2-7; 9 bases match TRBD1. The trim removed 6 bases at V and 5 bases at J, leaving 5 bases unmatched. The CDR3 runs 13 residues. The germline V gene has CDR1 ENHRY and CDR2 SYGVKD. CDR3 residues: CAIRGQGTDEQYF. The DNA of the CDR3 is TGTGCCATCAGGGGACAGGGTACCGACGAGCAGTACTTC.

The chain combines TRBV19 with TRBJ1-5; 7 nucleotides agree with TRBD1. CDR1 and CDR2 (germline): LNHDA, SQIVND (reference sequence). The CDR3 length is 16 residues. The trim removed 2 bases at V and 2 bases at J, leaving 6 bases unmatched. The CDR3 reads CASSIPPGQRNQPQHF. In DNA, the CDR3 is TGTGCCAGTAGTATACCCCCGGGACAGCGCAATCAGCCCCAGCATTTT.

This clone was seen a few times. The V gene is TRBV10-3, the J gene TRBJ1-4; D might be TRBD1 (6 bases). The length of the CDR3 is 14 residues. Trimming took 7 bases from V and 0 from J, leaving 9 bases between them. Germline V gene lookup returns CDR1 ENHRY and CDR2 SYGVKD. CDR3 loop: CAIKGDATNEKLFF. CDR3 sequence (DNA): TGTGCCATCAAGGGGGATGCAACTAATGAAAAACTGTTTTTT.

This clone was seen once. V usage is TRBV6-2 or TRBV6-3 and J usage is TRBJ1-2; a weak D match, TRBD1 (5 bases). Germline CDR1 MNHEY, CDR2 SVGEGT. V lost 6 bases and J lost 6, with 14 bases in between. The CDR3 contains 13 residues. CDR3 DNA sequence: TGTGCCAGCAGCCTCTGGGGGGAAAATGGCTACACCTTC. Translation: CASSLWGENGYTF.

The rearrangement joins TRBV27 to TRBJ1-6; the D is unclear. The CDR3 loop spans 15 amino acids. The germline V gene has CDR1 MNHEY and CDR2 SMNVEV (reference sequence). Deletions cut 5 bases from V and 3 bases from J, with 11 bases between. The CDR3 spells CASSRPDHYNSPLHF. CDR3 DNA sequence: TGTGCCAGCAGTCGTCCGGACCACTATAATTCACCCCTCCACTTT.

This chain uses TRBV6-2 or TRBV6-3 with TRBJ2-7; 8 bases fit TRBD2. The CDR3 is made up of 16 amino acids. Unmatched junction bases numbered 7, after V lost 0 bases and J lost 3 bases. Germline V gene lookup returns CDR1 MNHEY and CDR2 SVGEGT. The CDR3 nucleotides read TGTGCCAGCAGTTACTCGAAAATCAGCGGGGGCTACGAGCAGTACTTC. Encoded protein: CASSYSKISGGYEQYF.

The rearrangement joins TRBV7-2 to TRBJ1-6; D perhaps matches TRBD1 (5 bases). Trimming took off 1 base at V and 7 bases at J, with 11 bases between the two ends. The CDR3 totals 15 residues. Germline V gene data show CDR1 as SGHTA and CDR2 as FQGNSA. This CDR3 is CASSLGGNGNSPLHF. In DNA, the CDR3 is TGTGCCAGCAGCTTAGGGGGGAACGGAAATTCACCCCTCCACTTT.

This clone showed up just once. The chain links TRBV7-2 to TRBJ2-3; 8 nucleotides align to TRBD2. This CDR3 contains 16 residues. The trim removed 3 bases at V and 0 bases at J, leaving 5 bases unmatched. The germline V gene has CDR1 SGHTA and CDR2 FQGNSA. The CDR3 loop is CASSFQASGSTDTQYF. The CDR3 DNA follows: TGTGCCAGCAGCTTCCAGGCTAGCGGGAGCACAGATACGCAGTATTTT.

The J gene is TRBJ2-2, the V gene TRBV19, with 8 bases identical to TRBD2. After removal of 7 bases from V and 4 bases from J, the junction contained 20 bases not matched to a gene. Germline V lookup: CDR1 LNHDA, CDR2 SQIVND (reference sequence). The CDR3 has 19 amino acids. DNA for the CDR3: TGTGCCAGTACCGGTGTCCGGACTAGCTCCTCCTCGAGCACCGGGGAGCTGTTTTTT. Translated: CASTGVRTSSSSSTGELFF. Supplemented by reference TRBV19 and TRBJ2-2, the full variable domain reads DGGITQSPKYLFRKEGQNVTLSCEQNLNHDAMYWYRQDPGQGLRLIYYSQIVNDFQKGDIAEGYSVSREKKESFPLTVTSAQKNPTAFYLCASTGVRTSSSSSTGELFFGEGSRLTVL.

This chain links TRBV18 with TRBJ2-3, with D hard to call. Germline CDR1 KGHSH, CDR2 LQKENI. Trimming pared 0 bases from V and 7 bases from J, leaving 8 bases between. This CDR3 spans 13 amino acids. This chain's CDR3 is CASSPPSENTQYF. The DNA for the CDR3 is TGTGCCAGCTCACCACCGAGTGAAAATACGCAGTATTTT.